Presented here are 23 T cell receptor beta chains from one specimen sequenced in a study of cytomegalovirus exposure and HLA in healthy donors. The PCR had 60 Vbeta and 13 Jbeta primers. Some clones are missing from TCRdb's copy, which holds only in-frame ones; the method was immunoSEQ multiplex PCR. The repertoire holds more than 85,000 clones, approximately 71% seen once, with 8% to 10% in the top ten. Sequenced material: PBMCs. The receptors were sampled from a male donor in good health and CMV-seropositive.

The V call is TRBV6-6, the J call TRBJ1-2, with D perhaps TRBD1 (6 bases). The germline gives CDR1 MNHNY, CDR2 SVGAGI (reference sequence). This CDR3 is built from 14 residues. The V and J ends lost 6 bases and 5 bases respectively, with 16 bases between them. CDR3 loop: CASSYYGQPYGYTF. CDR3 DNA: TGTGCCAGCAGCTATTACGGACAGCCGTATGGCTACACCTTC.

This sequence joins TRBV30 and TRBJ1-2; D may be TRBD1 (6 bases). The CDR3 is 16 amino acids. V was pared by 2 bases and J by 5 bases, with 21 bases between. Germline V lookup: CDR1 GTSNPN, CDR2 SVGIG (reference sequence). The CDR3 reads CAWSRGGARGGYGYTF. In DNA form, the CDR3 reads TGTGCCTGGAGTCGGGGGGGGGCGCGGGGAGGTTATGGCTACACCTTC.

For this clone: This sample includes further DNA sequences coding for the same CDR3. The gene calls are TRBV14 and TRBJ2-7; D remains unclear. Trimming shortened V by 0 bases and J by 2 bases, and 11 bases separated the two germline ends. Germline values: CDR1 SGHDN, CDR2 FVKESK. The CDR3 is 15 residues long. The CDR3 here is CASSQDEALPYEQYF. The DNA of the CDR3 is TGTGCCAGCAGCCAAGATGAAGCGCTCCCCTACGAGCAGTACTTC.

For the CDR3, the DNA is TGCGCCAGCAGCGCCCTGACGGGACAGGGTTACAATGAGCAGTTCTTC. It codes for CASSALTGQGYNEQFF. The gene calls are TRBV5-1 and TRBJ2-1; 9 bases align to TRBD1. CDR1 is SGHRS and CDR2 is YFSETQ in the germline V gene. The J segment lost 4 bases and the V segment lost 4 bases, leaving 9 bases of the junction unmatched. The CDR3 is made up of 16 amino acids.

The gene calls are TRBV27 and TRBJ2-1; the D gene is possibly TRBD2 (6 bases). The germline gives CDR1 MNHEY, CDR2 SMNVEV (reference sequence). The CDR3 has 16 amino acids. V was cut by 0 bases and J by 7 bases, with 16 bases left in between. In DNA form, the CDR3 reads TGTGCCAGCAGTTTATCGATTGGCGGGGCAGGTAATGAGCAGTTCTTC. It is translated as CASSLSIGGAGNEQFF.

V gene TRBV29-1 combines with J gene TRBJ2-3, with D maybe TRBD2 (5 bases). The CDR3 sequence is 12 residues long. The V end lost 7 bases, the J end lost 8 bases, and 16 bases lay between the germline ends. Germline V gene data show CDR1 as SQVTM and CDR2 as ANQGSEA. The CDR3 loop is CSGGSPGGTQYF. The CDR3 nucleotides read TGCAGCGGCGGGTCCCCTGGCGGTACGCAGTATTTT.

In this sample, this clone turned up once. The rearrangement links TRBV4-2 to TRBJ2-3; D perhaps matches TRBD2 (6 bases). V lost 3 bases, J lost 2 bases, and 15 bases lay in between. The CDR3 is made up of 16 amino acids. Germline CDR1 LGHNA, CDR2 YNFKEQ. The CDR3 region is CASSQGRLRDTDTQYF. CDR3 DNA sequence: TGTGCCAGCAGCCAGGGGCGTTTGCGGGACACAGATACGCAGTATTTT.

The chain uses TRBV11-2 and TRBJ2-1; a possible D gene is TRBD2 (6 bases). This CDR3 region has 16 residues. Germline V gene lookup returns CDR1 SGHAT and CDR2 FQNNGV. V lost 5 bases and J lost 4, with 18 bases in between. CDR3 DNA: TGTGCCAGCAGCCCAACCTGGGCGGAGGGGTACAATGAGCAGTTCTTC. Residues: CASSPTWAEGYNEQFF.

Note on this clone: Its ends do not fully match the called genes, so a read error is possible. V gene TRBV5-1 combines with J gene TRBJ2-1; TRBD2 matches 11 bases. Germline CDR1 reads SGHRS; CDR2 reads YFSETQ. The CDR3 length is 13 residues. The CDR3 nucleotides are TGCGCCAGCAGCTTACCTAGCGGGAGGTCCGAGGTCTTC. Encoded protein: CASSLPSGRSEVF.

The DNA for the CDR3 is TGTGCCAGCTCCCAAACAAGCGGGAGCTCCTACGAGCAGTACTTC. Amino acid sequence: CASSQTSGSSYEQYF. The chain uses TRBV18 and TRBJ2-7; 8 bases line up with TRBD2. The trim removed 6 bases at V and 0 bases at J, leaving 7 bases unmatched. Germline V gene sequence: CDR1 KGHSH, CDR2 LQKENI. The CDR3 has 15 residues.

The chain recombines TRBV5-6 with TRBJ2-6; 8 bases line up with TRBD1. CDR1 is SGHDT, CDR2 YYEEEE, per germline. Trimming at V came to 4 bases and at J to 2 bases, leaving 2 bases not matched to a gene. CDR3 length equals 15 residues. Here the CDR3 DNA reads TGTGCCAGCAGCCTACAGGGGGCTGGGGCCAACGTCCTGACTTTC. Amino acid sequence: CASSLQGAGANVLTF.

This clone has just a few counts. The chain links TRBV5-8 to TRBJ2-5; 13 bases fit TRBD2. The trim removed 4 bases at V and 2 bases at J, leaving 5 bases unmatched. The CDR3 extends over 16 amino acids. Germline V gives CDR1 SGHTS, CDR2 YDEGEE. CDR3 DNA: TGTGCCAGCAGCCCTCGACTAGCGGGAGGACAAGAGACCCAGTACTTC. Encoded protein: CASSPRLAGGQETQYF.

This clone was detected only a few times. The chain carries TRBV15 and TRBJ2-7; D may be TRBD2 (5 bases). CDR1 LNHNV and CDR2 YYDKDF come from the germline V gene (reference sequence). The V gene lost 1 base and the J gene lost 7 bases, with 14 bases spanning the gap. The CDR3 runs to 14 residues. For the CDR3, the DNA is TGTGCCACCAGCAGAGCGTCCGGGGTAATAGAGCAGTACTTC. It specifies CATSRASGVIEQYF.

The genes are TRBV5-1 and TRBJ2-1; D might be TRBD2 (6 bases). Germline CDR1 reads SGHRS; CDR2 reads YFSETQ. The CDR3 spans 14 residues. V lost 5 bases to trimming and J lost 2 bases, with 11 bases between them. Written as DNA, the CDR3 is TGCGCCAGCAGGTTCGGAGGGCCCTACAATGAGCAGTTCTTC. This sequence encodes CASRFGGPYNEQFF.

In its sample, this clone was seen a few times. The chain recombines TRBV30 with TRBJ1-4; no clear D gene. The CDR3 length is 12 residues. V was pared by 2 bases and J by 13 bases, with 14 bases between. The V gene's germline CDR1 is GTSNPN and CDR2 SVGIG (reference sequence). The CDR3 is CAWSRSAARLFF. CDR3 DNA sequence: TGTGCCTGGAGTAGAAGTGCCGCCAGACTGTTTTTT.

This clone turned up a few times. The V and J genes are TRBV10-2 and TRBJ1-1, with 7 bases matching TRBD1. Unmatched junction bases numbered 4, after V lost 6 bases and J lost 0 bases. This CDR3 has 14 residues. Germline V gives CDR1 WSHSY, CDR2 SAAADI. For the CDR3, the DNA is TGCGCCAGCAGACGGACAGGCTTGAACACTGAAGCTTTCTTT. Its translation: CASRRTGLNTEAFF.

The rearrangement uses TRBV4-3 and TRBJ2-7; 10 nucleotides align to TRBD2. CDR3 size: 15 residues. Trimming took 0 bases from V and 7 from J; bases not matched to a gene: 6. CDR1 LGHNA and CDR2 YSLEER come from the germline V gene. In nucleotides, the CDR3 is TGCGCCAGCAGCCAAGATCGAGCGGGGGGGTTGGAGCAGTACTTC. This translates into CASSQDRAGGLEQYF.

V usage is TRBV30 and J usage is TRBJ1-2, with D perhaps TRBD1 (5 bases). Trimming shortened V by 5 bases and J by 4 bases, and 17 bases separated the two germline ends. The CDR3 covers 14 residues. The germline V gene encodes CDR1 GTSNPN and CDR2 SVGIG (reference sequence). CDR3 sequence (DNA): TGTGCCTGGGGAACGGGGGAACTGACCTATGGCTACACCTTC. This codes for CAWGTGELTYGYTF.

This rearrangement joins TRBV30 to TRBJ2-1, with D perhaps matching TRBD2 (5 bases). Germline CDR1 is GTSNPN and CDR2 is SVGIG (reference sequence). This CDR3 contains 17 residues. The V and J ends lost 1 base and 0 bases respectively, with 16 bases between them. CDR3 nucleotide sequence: TGTGCCTGGAGTGCCCTCCCCAGCGGTAGCTCCTACAATGAGCAGTTCTTC. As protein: CAWSALPSGSSYNEQFF.

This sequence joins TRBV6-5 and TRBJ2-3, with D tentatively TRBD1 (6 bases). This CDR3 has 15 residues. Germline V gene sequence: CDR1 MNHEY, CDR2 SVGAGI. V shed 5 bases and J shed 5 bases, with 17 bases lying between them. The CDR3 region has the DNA TGTGCCAGCAGTCCCTACCGGGACACCGGAGATACGCAGTATTTT. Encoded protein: CASSPYRDTGDTQYF.

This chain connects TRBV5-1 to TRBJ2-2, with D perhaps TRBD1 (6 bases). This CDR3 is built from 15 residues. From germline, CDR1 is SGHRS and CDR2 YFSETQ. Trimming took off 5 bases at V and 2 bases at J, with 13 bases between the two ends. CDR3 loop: CASRGGQFNTGELFF. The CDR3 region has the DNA TGCGCCAGCAGGGGTGGACAGTTTAACACCGGGGAGCTGTTTTTT.

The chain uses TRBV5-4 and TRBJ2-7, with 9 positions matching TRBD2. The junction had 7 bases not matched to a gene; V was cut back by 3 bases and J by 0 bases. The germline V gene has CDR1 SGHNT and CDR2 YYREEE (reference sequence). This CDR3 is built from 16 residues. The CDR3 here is CASSSRLREGSYEQYF. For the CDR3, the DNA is TGTGCCAGCAGCTCGAGGTTGCGGGAGGGCTCCTACGAGCAGTACTTC.

The CDR3 nucleotides are TGTGCCAGCAGTTTACCCGGTAGTAGTTTCACTGAAGCTTTCTTT. Amino acid sequence: CASSLPGSSFTEAFF. This chain links TRBV27 with TRBJ1-1, with unresolved D. Germline lookup yields CDR1 MNHEY and CDR2 SMNVEV (reference sequence). The V and J ends lost 2 bases and 4 bases respectively, with 14 bases between them. This CDR3 has 15 amino acids.